This T cell receptor beta chain stems from a study of blood T cell repertoires in COVID-19. Study in general: Some COVID-19 samples were acute and others convalescent; all came from the United States, Italy and Spain. Sources were T cells, B-cell-depleted T cells, or PBMCs; the material itself was cDNA or gDNA.

As originally analysed: Amplification from reference gene primers served as the basis for estimated nucleated cell counts. TCRdb's table, derived via immunoSEQ multiplex PCR, lists solely in-frame clones and lacks some. V and J calls and clone size come straight from that table; D and trimming were deduced from the DNA. Here the sample spans approximately 50,000 clones, around 85% being singletons. Seattle-derived patients entered the study during active infection and were followed longitudinally. This clone was detected only once. CDR1 SGHTA and CDR2 FQGTGA come from the germline V gene. V lost 4 bases, J lost 3 bases, and 4 bases stayed unmatched. The CDR3 has 15 amino acids.

Input material: peripheral blood. The sequence derives from a woman over 75 with COVID-19, enrolled during active disease. V gene TRBV7-3 combines with J gene TRBJ2-1, with 9 bases lining up with TRBD2. This CDR3 is CASSSVAGVYNEQFF. The CDR3 DNA is TGTGCCAGCAGCTCCGTAGCGGGAGTCTACAATGAGCAGTTCTTC.